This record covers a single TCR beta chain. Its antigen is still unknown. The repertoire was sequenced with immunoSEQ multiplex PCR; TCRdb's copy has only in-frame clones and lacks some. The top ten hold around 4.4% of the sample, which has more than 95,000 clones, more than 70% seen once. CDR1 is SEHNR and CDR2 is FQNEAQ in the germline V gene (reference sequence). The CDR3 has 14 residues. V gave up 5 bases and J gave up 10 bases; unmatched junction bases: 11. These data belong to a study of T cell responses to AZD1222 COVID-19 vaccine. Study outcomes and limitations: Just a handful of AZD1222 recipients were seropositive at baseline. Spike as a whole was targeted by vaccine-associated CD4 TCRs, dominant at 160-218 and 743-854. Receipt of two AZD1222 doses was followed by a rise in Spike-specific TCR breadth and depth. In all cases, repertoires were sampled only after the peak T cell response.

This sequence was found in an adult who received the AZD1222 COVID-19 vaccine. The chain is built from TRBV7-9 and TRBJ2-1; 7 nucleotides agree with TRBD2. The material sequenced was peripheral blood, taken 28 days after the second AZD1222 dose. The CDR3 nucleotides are TGTGCCAGCAGCCCTTCGCGCGGGGGTGGGGAGCAGTTCTTC. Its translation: CASSPSRGGGEQFF.